This record looks at one TCR beta chain sequence and its context. This CDR3 region has 19 residues. The data are from a study of OX40 agonist ivuxolimab in advanced cancers. As for the study in general: With ivuxolimab, an agonistic anti-OX40 (CD134) antibody, patients were treated. Ivuxolimab was administered intravenously to patients at 0.01 to 10 mg/kg every 2 weeks. Three patients, one with hepatocellular carcinoma and two with cutaneous melanoma, responded partially. Patients assigned to dose escalation were diagnosed with hepatocellular carcinoma, melanoma, renal cell or head and neck cancer.

Here immunoSEQ multiplex PCR was the method, and the copy in TCRdb shows in-frame clones only, minus some. The sample has 40,000 to 55,000 clones, 85% to 90% seen once. This TCR derives from an adult with an advanced solid tumor such as melanoma, head and neck, liver or kidney cancer. J is TRBJ2-3 and V is TRBV21-1; the table assigns TRBD2, which was not confirmed against the DNA. TRBV21-1 is a listed pseudogene. This specimen was CD4+ or CD8+ T cells sorted from blood, taken in a trial of the OX40 agonist ivuxolimab. In DNA form, the CDR3 reads TGTGCCAGCAGCAAAGTGTATTCGGGGGAGTTAAGAACACTGGATACGCAGTATTTT. Translated, it gives CASSKVYSGELRTLDTQYF.